This T cell receptor (beta chain) stems from a study of human T cells and chemical hapten exposure. Study-wide results and caveats: Correlating positively with patch test score were the PT1 expanded TCR counts.

Documented time point: patch test 2, 6 weeks after DPC sensitization. Stated treatment: therapeutic diphenylcyclopropenone sensitization with weekly scalp DPC. At patch-test visits, sampling came before the patch test. Turning to this clonotype: Its antigen is as yet unknown.

The CDR3 is 16 amino acids. Germline CDR1 and CDR2: SGDLS and YYNGEE. With 3 bases clipped from V and 7 bases from J, the junction kept 9 bases outside the gene matches. The authors' processing: Counts of TCRs in each sample centred on a median of approximately 100,000 and extended from about 20,000 to 690,000. Each CDR3 protein is one row after TCRdb ran MiXCR on the RACE reads. Clone size and V and J calls follow TCRdb, not the original study. This table holds more than 75,000 distinct CDR3 sequences, 9% to 9.5% found once. Sequencing was performed on whole blood, taken in connection with sensitization to the hapten diphenylcyclopropenone (DPC). This TCR was sampled from a woman between 35 and 50 years old with alopecia areata. Some clones in this sample may be carry-over from other donors' samples. This chain uses TRBV9 with TRBJ1-6, with 8 bases fitting TRBD1. The chain's CDR3 is CASSAWTGIGNSPLHF. CDR3 nucleotides: TGTGCCAGCAGCGCTTGGACAGGGATCGGGAATTCACCCCTCCACTTT.